The 9 T cell receptor beta chains given below trace back to one sample, sequenced in a study of T cell repertoires in cytomegalovirus infection. TCRdb itself ran the reads through MiXCR, one entry per CDR3 protein. Among roughly 500,000 distinct CDR3 sequences listed, under 55% were seen once. These receptors lack a known antigen. The source was cultured PBMCs, collected from culture after CMV antigen stimulation. These receptor sequences come from a human donor in good health (CMV status not recorded). Some clones in this sample may be carry-over from other donors' samples.

This clonotype was detected only once. The chain couples TRBV19 to TRBJ1-1; the D gene is possibly TRBD1 (5 bases). In germline, CDR1 is LNHDA, CDR2 SQIVND (reference sequence). CDR3 length equals 13 residues. The V and J ends lost 5 bases and 5 bases respectively, with 12 bases between them. CDR3 nucleotide sequence: TGTGCCAGTAGTGGAGGGGCTCGGACTGAAGCTTTCTTT. Amino acid sequence: CASSGGARTEAFF. The full variable domain, rest sourced from reference TRBV19 and TRBJ1-1, is DGGITQSPKYLFRKEGQNVTLSCEQNLNHDAMYWYRQDPGQGLRLIYYSQIVNDFQKGDIAEGYSVSREKKESFPLTVTSAQKNPTAFYLCASSGGARTEAFFGQGTRLTVV.

This clonotype was observed a few times. The J gene is TRBJ2-5, the V gene TRBV19; TRBD1 might be the D (6 bases). V was pared by 0 bases and J by 5 bases, with 10 bases between. CDR3 length equals 14 residues. Germline loops: CDR1 LNHDA, CDR2 SQIVND (reference sequence). Here the CDR3 DNA reads TGTGCCAGTAGTATAGAATGGGGGCGCGAGACCCAGTACTTC. As protein: CASSIEWGRETQYF.

This clonotype was detected a few times. The V gene is TRBV7-2, the J gene TRBJ1-1; D is uncertain. V was trimmed by 5 bases and J by 2 bases, leaving 12 bases between them. The CDR3 totals 14 residues. Germline V gene lookup returns CDR1 SGHTA and CDR2 FQGNSA. The CDR3 DNA is TGTGCCAGCAGCCGATCAGTACGAAACACTGAAGCTTTCTTT. Protein product: CASSRSVRNTEAFF.

A few counts support this clonotype. The chain recombines TRBV7-8 with TRBJ1-5, with a tentative D call TRBD1 (6 bases). This CDR3 contains 13 residues. Trimming cost V 3 bases and J 7 bases, with 10 bases left between them. CDR1 and CDR2 from the germline V gene are SGHVS and FQNEAQ. CDR3 DNA: TGTGCCAGCAGCTTGGACAGCCAGCAGCCCCAGCATTTT. This gives the protein CASSLDSQQPQHF.

This sequence joins TRBV6-6 and TRBJ1-6, with D unclear. The CDR3 extends over 16 amino acids. Germline V lookup: CDR1 MNHNY, CDR2 SVGAGI (reference sequence). The germline V and J ends were trimmed by 5 bases and 8 bases, with 19 bases remaining between them. CDR3 bases: TGTGCCAGCAGTGCGAGAAGAACAGCTAGGGATTCACCCCTCCACTTT. Protein sequence: CASSARRTARDSPLHF.

V usage is TRBV6-1 and J usage is TRBJ1-2; 8 bases are a match to TRBD1. There are 15 residues in the CDR3. V dropped 5 bases and J dropped 5; count of bases not matched to a gene: 10. CDR1 and CDR2 from the germline V gene are MNHNS and SASEGT. The CDR3 protein is CASSSQTGVAYGYTF. CDR3 nucleotides: TGTGCCAGCAGTTCCCAGACAGGGGTAGCGTATGGCTACACCTTC.

This clonotype appeared a few times. DNA of the CDR3: TGTGCCAGCAGCAGCCTGGCGGGGGCGATACGCTACGAGCAGTACTTC. This sequence encodes CASSSLAGAIRYEQYF. The chain links TRBV7-9 to TRBJ2-7; D might be TRBD2 (7 bases). The CDR3 has 16 residues. V lost 5 bases to trimming and J lost 3 bases, with 20 bases between them. Germline assignment: CDR1 SEHNR and CDR2 FQNEAQ (reference sequence).

This clonotype was seen a handful of times. The chain has TRBV11-2 and TRBJ2-3; 7 bases fit TRBD1. The ends lost 2 bases at V and 3 bases at J; junction bases unmatched: 5. The germline gives CDR1 SGHAT, CDR2 FQNNGV. The CDR3 runs 15 residues. CDR3 residues: CASSLHPGGTDTQYF. The CDR3 nucleotides read TGTGCCAGCAGCTTACACCCAGGGGGAACAGATACGCAGTATTTT.

V usage is TRBV6-1 and J usage is TRBJ2-3, with D possibly TRBD2 on 6 matching bases. The CDR3 is 12 residues long. Trimming removed 9 bases at V and 3 bases at J, with 10 bases between. In germline, CDR1 is MNHNS, CDR2 SASEGT. CDR3 region: CASGTGTDTQYF. The CDR3 nucleotides are TGTGCCAGTGGGACTGGGACAGATACGCAGTATTTT.